One sample yielded the 16 T cell receptor beta chains listed below, sequenced in a study of tumor and adjacent non-tumor tissue in lung cancer. Three rounds of nested PCR, following a modified ARM-PCR protocol, produced the TCRbeta library. TCRdb re-analysed the multiplex PCR reads in MiXCR, keeping a single row per CDR3 protein. The sample carries 77,000 or so distinct CDR3 sequences, approximately 82% recorded once. The template was RNA from unsorted bulk tissue. This non-tumor lung sample came from over 3 cm beyond the tumor edge. Sequenced input: distant non-tumor lung tissue. The receptors here all came from a man in his 70s with non-small cell lung cancer.

This chain connects TRBV11-3 to TRBJ2-7; TRBD1 matches at 10 bases. V dropped 2 bases and J dropped 2; count of bases not matched to a gene: 12. The germline V gene encodes CDR1 SGHNT and CDR2 YENEEA. The CDR3 runs 18 residues. DNA of the CDR3: TGTGCCAGCAGCTTATCGGGGACAGGGGACTCTATGACCTACGAGCAGTACTTC. Translating it yields CASSLSGTGDSMTYEQYF.

This clonotype was detected many times. It is unclear where the CDR3 begins or ends on the DNA, so no DNA is shown, and the CDR3 is as TCRdb lists it. The rearrangement links TRBV6-2 or TRBV6-3 to TRBJ1-1. The CDR3 spans 13 amino acids, including both terminal residues. Germline V gene lookup returns CDR1 MNHEY and CDR2 SVGEGT. This chain's CDR3 is CASSSSENTEAFF.

This clonotype was seen at least ten times. The J gene is TRBJ1-2, the V gene TRBV5-1; D unresolved. CDR1 is SGHRS and CDR2 is YFSETQ in the germline V gene. V dropped 0 bases and J dropped 7 bases, with 13 bases sitting between them. This CDR3 has 14 residues. CDR3 sequence: CASSLVGDTVGYTF. CDR3 nucleotides: TGCGCCAGCAGCTTGGTGGGAGATACGGTTGGCTACACCTTC. The variable domain in full, completed from reference TRBV5-1 and TRBJ1-2, reads KAGVTQTPRYLIKTRGQQVTLSCSPISGHRSVSWYQQTPGQGLQFLFEYFSETQRNKGNFPGRFSGRQFSNSRSEMNVSTLELGDSALYLCASSLVGDTVGYTFGSGTRLTVV.

This clonotype was seen repeatedly, ten times or more. The chain employs TRBV7-9 and TRBJ1-6, with D maybe TRBD1 (6 bases). Germline V lookup: CDR1 SEHNR, CDR2 FQNEAQ (reference sequence). V lost 0 bases and J 3 bases, leaving 6 bases between the germline ends. This CDR3 has 15 amino acids. The CDR3 protein is CASSLAGGYNSPLHF. CDR3 nucleotide sequence: TGTGCCAGCAGCTTAGCAGGGGGCTATAATTCACCCCTCCACTTT.

The V and J genes are TRBV6-5 and TRBJ2-1; TRBD1 agrees at 7 bases. Unmatched junction bases numbered 13, after V lost 2 bases and J lost 0 bases. Germline-derived CDR1 and CDR2 are MNHEY and SVGAGI. There are 19 residues in the CDR3. The CDR3, as DNA: TGTGCCAGCAGTTACGGTAGTCAGGGGGATGGTCGCTCCTACAATGAGCAGTTCTTC. It translates to CASSYGSQGDGRSYNEQFF.

This clonotype was counted only a few times. This is likely a read error, given that the CDR3 carries no conserved phenylalanine or tryptophan at its end. The chain joins TRBV6-5 to TRBJ1-2, with TRBD1 matching over 9 bases. V lost 0 bases, J lost 7 bases, and 9 bases stayed unmatched. Germline CDR1 MNHEY, CDR2 SVGAGI. CDR3 size: 16 residues. The CDR3: CASSYSGTGRLSGYTL. For the CDR3, the DNA is TGTGCCAGCAGTTACTCCGGGACAGGGCGGCTGAGTGGCTACACCTTA.

About this clonotype: Germline and junction disagree at one end, which may indicate a read error. V usage is TRBV4-3 and J usage is TRBJ2-1; 12 nucleotides align to TRBD2. The CDR3 totals 16 residues. Germline assignment: CDR1 LGHNA and CDR2 YSLEER. This CDR3 reads CASNQDSSGRDNEQLF. The DNA of the CDR3 is TGCGCCAGCAACCAAGATTCTAGCGGGAGGGATAATGAGCAGCTCTTC.

This clonotype was detected many times. The rearrangement links TRBV6-6 to TRBJ2-7; possibly TRBD1 for D (6 bases). V gave up 5 bases and J gave up 7 bases, with 18 bases separating them. There are 14 residues in the CDR3. Germline V gene data show CDR1 as MNHNY and CDR2 as SVGAGI (reference sequence). The CDR3 spells CASSTHRDTREQYF. The CDR3 DNA reads TGTGCCAGCAGTACCCACCGGGACACAAGAGAGCAGTACTTC.

Comments on this clonotype: A clone one base away is much larger, so this may be a read error. V is TRBV5-5 and J is TRBJ2-7, with D perhaps assigned TRBD1 or TRBD2 (5 bases each). V gave up 6 bases and J gave up 4 bases, with 20 bases separating them. CDR3 length equals 15 residues. Looked up from germline, CDR1 is SGHKS and CDR2 is YYEKEE (reference sequence). In DNA, the CDR3 is TGTGCCAGCACCTCGGGGCCGGGGTTTCTGTACGAGCAGTACTTC. Translating gives CASTSGPGFLYEQYF.

This clonotype has at least ten counts. This chain joins TRBV6-2 or TRBV6-3 and TRBJ2-5, with a possible D match to TRBD1 (5 bases). Germline CDR1 is MNHEY and CDR2 is SVGEGT. Deletions cut 2 bases from V and 5 bases from J, with 18 bases between. There are 16 residues in the CDR3. CDR3: CASSYGQGTMGETQYF. In DNA, the CDR3 is TGTGCCAGCAGTTACGGGCAGGGAACGATGGGGGAGACCCAGTACTTC.

The chain combines TRBV12-3 or TRBV12-4 with TRBJ2-1; 9 bases are a match to TRBD2. The CDR3 contains 13 residues. V shed 7 bases, J shed 10 bases, and the junction held 8 bases outside the gene matches. CDR3 region: CASTGTSSKEQFF. The CDR3 DNA sequence: TGTGCCAGCACCGGGACTAGCAGTAAAGAGCAGTTCTTC.

With regard to this clonotype: The junction differs from germline at one of its ends, possibly a read error. The rearrangement joins TRBV29-1 to TRBJ2-5; tentatively, D is TRBD1 (6 bases). There are 16 residues in the CDR3. Germline CDR1 is SQVTM and CDR2 is ANQGSEA. As DNA, the CDR3 is TGCAGTGCCAAGCCCTACCTCCAGACAGGTCAAAAGACCCACTACTTC. Amino acid sequence: CSAKPYLQTGQKTHYF.

This clonotype occurred once. It is likely a read error, because the conserved phenylalanine at the end of the CDR3 is missing. The limits of the CDR3 on the DNA are not certain, so only TCRdb's listed CDR3 is given. The gene calls are TRBV9 and TRBJ2-5; TRBD1 is the table's D call, not checked against the DNA. CDR1 SGDLS and CDR2 YYNGEE come from the germline V gene. The CDR3 spans 14 amino acids, including both terminal residues. The CDR3 protein is CASSASGHFETQYS.

The J gene is TRBJ2-3, the V gene TRBV7-2; TRBD2 matches at 8 bases. Germline V lookup: CDR1 SGHTA, CDR2 FQGNSA. The CDR3 consists of 14 residues. The trim removed 2 bases at V and 5 bases at J, leaving 3 bases unmatched. DNA for the CDR3: TGTGCCAGCAGCTTATACGGGGGGGTAGATACGCAGTATTTT. Encoded protein: CASSLYGGVDTQYF. Using reference TRBV7-2 and TRBJ2-3 for the parts outside the CDR3, the full variable domain is GAGVSQSPSNKVTEKGKDVELRCDPISGHTALYWYRQSLGQGLEFLIYFQGNSAPDKSGLPSDRFSAERTGGSVSTLTIQRTQQEDSAVYLCASSLYGGVDTQYFGPGTRLTVL.

This clonotype was recorded only once. This sequence may be a read error, since a much larger clone differs from it by one base. Likely a read error: the CDR3 ends without its conserved phenylalanine or tryptophan. The rearrangement joins TRBV5-6 to TRBJ2-2; 10 nucleotides align to TRBD1. Germline V gene data show CDR1 as SGHDT and CDR2 as YYEEEE. The CDR3 has 15 amino acids. V was pared by 6 bases and J by 3 bases, with 5 bases of the junction left unmatched. CDR3 region: CASTIGTGDTGELFC. The CDR3, as DNA: TGTGCCAGCACCATAGGGACAGGGGACACCGGGGAGCTGTTTTGT.

The chain combines TRBV2 with TRBJ2-7, with 8 bases identical to TRBD2. The germline V gene encodes CDR1 SNHLY and CDR2 FYNNEI. V lost 0 bases, J lost 7 bases, and 11 bases stayed unmatched. CDR3 length: 16 residues. The CDR3 here is CASSEAMRGGLSEQYF. In DNA form, the CDR3 reads TGTGCCAGCAGTGAAGCGATGCGCGGGGGGCTATCTGAGCAGTACTTC.